This is a list of T cell receptor beta chains from one sample in a study of blood T cell repertoires in COVID-19. This table comes from immunoSEQ multiplex PCR, and its TCRdb copy is limited to in-frame clones, with some not included. Of 150,000 to 200,000 clones in the sample, around four fifths were seen once. Sequenced input: peripheral blood. The origin of the receptors is a man between 65 and 85 years old who had recovered from COVID-19. The CDR3 runs from the conserved cysteine through the conserved F or W. The D gene is left open where the match is weak. Rows may omit the clone size; those that give it use once, few, many or a size class.

clone_size	cdr3_length	v_call	j_call	d_call	cdr3_nt	cdr3_aa
-	14	TRBV25-1	TRBJ2-7	TRBD1	TGTGCCAGCAGTGAAGGGACAGGGCGCTACGAGCAGTACTTC	CASSEGTGRYEQYF
-	12	TRBV30	TRBJ2-7	-	TGTGCCTGGAGTGCAGACTTCTACGAGCAGTACTTC	CAWSADFYEQYF
once	17	TRBV11-2	TRBJ2-1	TRBD2	TGTGCCAGCAGCTTAAGCCTAGCGGGAGGATCCTACAATGAGCAGTTCTTC	CASSLSLAGGSYNEQFF
-	15	TRBV3-1/TRBV3-2	TRBJ2-3	TRBD2	TGTGCCAGCAGCCAGACTAGCGGAAGCACAGATACGCAGTATTTT	CASSQTSGSTDTQYF
-	13	TRBV11-2	TRBJ2-7	-	TGTGCCAGCAGCGCGACTAGAACCTACGAGCAGTACTTC	CASSATRTYEQYF
-	15	TRBV5-1	TRBJ1-5	-	TGCGCCAGCAGCTTGGACAGTAGGAGCAATCAGCCCCAGCATTTT	CASSLDSRSNQPQHF
once	16	TRBV7-6	TRBJ2-2	-	TGTGCCAGCAGCCCCAGAGGGGGAGCAGGCACCGGGGAGCTGTTTTTT	CASSPRGGAGTGELFF
-	16	TRBV7-2	TRBJ2-1	TRBD2	TGTGCCAGCAGTCCTCTGGTTAGCGGGAGGGCCAAGGAGCAGTTCTTC	CASSPLVSGRAKEQFF
-	15	TRBV28	TRBJ2-1	TRBD2	TGTGCCAGCAATCCCCGGACTAGCTCCGACAATGAGCAGTTCTTC	CASNPRTSSDNEQFF
-	14	TRBV18	TRBJ1-2	-	TGTGCCAGCTCACCCACTGCCGCTAACTATGGCTACACCTTC	CASSPTAANYGYTF
-	12	TRBV12-3/TRBV12-4	TRBJ2-1	-	TGTGCCAGCAGCACATACCGGGACAACGAGTTCTTC	CASSTYRDNEFF
-	13	TRBV30	TRBJ2-1	-	TGTGCCTGGAGTGTACTCGGGATGGATGAGCAGTTCTTC	CAWSVLGMDEQFF
-	13	TRBV12-3/TRBV12-4	TRBJ2-1	-	TGTGCCAGCAGTCCGCTGCCGGACAATGAGCAGTTCTTC	CASSPLPDNEQFF
-	16	TRBV4-3	TRBJ2-2	-	TGCGCCAGCAGCCAAGAGAGTCTCGGGTTCACCGGGGAGCTGTTTTTT	CASSQESLGFTGELFF
-	11	TRBV24-1	TRBJ2-7	-	TGTGCCACCAGTTCGGCAGGAGAGCAGTACTTC	CATSSAGEQYF
-	14	TRBV2	TRBJ1-4	TRBD1	TGTGCCAGCAGAACTGACAGGGGGTCCGGAAAACTGTTTTTT	CASRTDRGSGKLFF
-	13	TRBV15	TRBJ2-7	-	TGTGCCACCAGCAGAGAGGGAGGCTACGAGCAGTACTTC	CATSREGGYEQYF
-	13	TRBV9	TRBJ2-5	-	TGTGCCAGCAGCGTAGTTATCGGAGAGACCCAGTACTTC	CASSVVIGETQYF
-	18	TRBV19	TRBJ2-5	TRBD2	TGTGCCAGTAGTATAGGCGGGACTAGCGGGAGCCCTTTGGAGACCCAGTACTTC	CASSIGGTSGSPLETQYF
-	17	TRBV5-4	TRBJ1-4	TRBD1	TGTGCCAGCAGCTACCAGGAAGGGGGCAGGACTAATGAAAAACTGTTTTTT	CASSYQEGGRTNEKLFF
few	16	TRBV9	TRBJ2-2	TRBD2	TGTGCCAGCAGCGTAGGCCCTAGCGGCAACACCGGGGAGCTGTTTTTT	CASSVGPSGNTGELFF
-	14	TRBV27	TRBJ2-3	TRBD2	TGTGCCAGCAGCAGCGGGAGGCAGGGGGATACGCAGTATTTT	CASSSGRQGDTQYF
few	13	TRBV27	TRBJ2-1	-	TGTGCCAGCAAGGAGGTGGGAGGAAATGAGCAGTTCTTC	CASKEVGGNEQFF
-	14	TRBV29-1	TRBJ2-1	TRBD2	TGCAGCGTTGACTCTAGCGGGACCCCGGGTGAGCAGTTCTTC	CSVDSSGTPGEQFF
-	14	TRBV7-8	TRBJ1-4	TRBD1	TGTGCCAGCAGCCGAACAGGGGTGAACGAAAAACTGTTTTTT	CASSRTGVNEKLFF
-	15	TRBV5-1	TRBJ2-2	TRBD2	TGCGCCAGCAGCTTGTGGCGGGAGAATACCGGGGAGCTGTTTTTT	CASSLWRENTGELFF
-	17	TRBV7-2	TRBJ2-3	-	TGTGCCAGCAGTACCAACCCCCCTAGCGTACGCACAGATACGCAGTATTTT	CASSTNPPSVRTDTQYF
-	15	TRBV7-2	TRBJ2-7	-	TGTGCCAGCAGCCCCTCCGGGATAAACTCCTACGAGCAGTACTTC	CASSPSGINSYEQYF
-	17	TRBV5-1	TRBJ1-1	TRBD1	TGCGCCAGCAGCTCCCGGGACAGGGGCAGAATGAACACTGAAGCTTTCTTT	CASSSRDRGRMNTEAFF
-	13	TRBV28	TRBJ2-2	-	TGTGCCAGCAGTTTACAGGCTCCCGGGGAGCTGTTTTTT	CASSLQAPGELFF
-	15	TRBV4-3	TRBJ1-2	-	TGCGCCAGCAGCCAAGATCTGGCAATTAACTATGGCTACACCTTC	CASSQDLAINYGYTF
-	15	TRBV5-6	TRBJ1-2	TRBD1	TGTGCCAGCGGCACCGGGACAGGGGGCTTCTATGGCTACACCTTC	CASGTGTGGFYGYTF
-	13	TRBV5-4	TRBJ2-7	-	TGTGCCAGCAGCCGGGACTTTTCCTACGAGCAGTACTTC	CASSRDFSYEQYF
-	15	TRBV30	TRBJ1-1	-	TGTGCCTGGAGCTTGGGGGGGAGTGGTAGCACTGAAGCTTTCTTT	CAWSLGGSGSTEAFF
once	15	TRBV30	TRBJ2-1	TRBD2	TGTGCCTGGGCTCCCCTACGGGCGGGAGGTAATGAGCAGTTCTTC	CAWAPLRAGGNEQFF